What follows are 17 T cell receptor beta chains derived from one specimen sequenced in a study of cytomegalovirus exposure and HLA in healthy donors. The PCR employed 60 Vbeta primers together with 13 Jbeta primers. Method: immunoSEQ multiplex PCR; TCRdb's copy keeps in-frame clones and lacks some. This sample has about 130,000 clones; 75% to 90% occur once, and the top ten carry approximately 20%. Material: PBMCs. These receptors came from a man aged 18 to 30 in good health and CMV-seropositive.

This clone was seen only a few times. The V gene is TRBV4-2, the J gene TRBJ2-5; D perhaps matches TRBD1 (6 bases). Germline V CDR1 and CDR2: LGHNA, YNFKEQ. The CDR3 extends over 14 amino acids. V dropped 1 base and J dropped 5 bases, with 11 bases sitting between them. Written as DNA, the CDR3 is TGTGCCAGCAGCCAAGGGCAGGGGCGGGAGACCCAGTACTTC. Its translation is CASSQGQGRETQYF.

This clone was seen only once. V gene TRBV10-3 combines with J gene TRBJ2-6; 8 bases match TRBD1. V lost 6 bases, J lost 0 bases, and 7 bases stayed unmatched. The CDR3 has 17 residues. CDR1 is ENHRY, CDR2 SYGVKD, per germline. In DNA, the CDR3 is TGTGCCATCAGCGCCGGGACAGGTAACTCTGGGGCCAACGTCCTGACTTTC. This encodes CAISAGTGNSGANVLTF.

The chain employs TRBV27 and TRBJ1-3; weak D call: TRBD1 (5 bases). V lost 6 bases and J 4 bases, leaving 16 bases between the germline ends. There are 15 residues in the CDR3. CDR1 is MNHEY and CDR2 is SMNVEV in the germline V gene (reference sequence). The CDR3 DNA follows: TGTGCCAGCAGCATCGGGGGGTCGGCAGGAAACACCATATATTTT. Its protein product is CASSIGGSAGNTIYF.

V gene TRBV6-5 combines with J gene TRBJ1-1, with TRBD1 matching 10 bases. The ends lost 5 bases at V and 1 base at J; junction bases unmatched: 4. There are 15 residues in the CDR3. Germline V CDR1 and CDR2: MNHEY, SVGAGI. In DNA, the CDR3 is TGTGCCAGCAGTGGGACAGGGGTTCAGAACACTGAAGCTTTCTTT. The encoded protein is CASSGTGVQNTEAFF.

CDR3 in DNA: TGTGCCAGTGAAATTAAAGCGGAGGGGCGAAATGGCTACACCTTC. This codes for CASEIKAEGRNGYTF. J is TRBJ1-2 and V is TRBV2, with a tentative D call TRBD1 (5 bases). V lost 9 bases to trimming and J lost 6 bases, with 23 bases between them. Germline V gene data show CDR1 as SNHLY and CDR2 as FYNNEI. The length of the CDR3 is 15 residues. Full variable domain (remainder filled in from reference TRBV2 and TRBJ1-2): EPEVTQTPSHQVTQMGQEVILRCVPISNHLYFYWYRQILGQKVEFLVSFYNNEISEKSEIFDDQFSVERPDGSNFTLKIRSTKLEDSAMYFCASEIKAEGRNGYTFGSGTRLTVV.

The gene calls are TRBV4-2 and TRBJ2-5; 8 bases map to TRBD2. The CDR3 consists of 16 residues. V lost 0 bases to trimming and J lost 2 bases; unmatched junction nucleotides: 5. Germline CDR1 and CDR2: LGHNA and YNFKEQ. CDR3 region: CASSQEGLAIQETQYF. Here the CDR3 DNA reads TGTGCCAGCAGCCAAGAAGGACTAGCTATTCAAGAGACCCAGTACTTC.

CDR3 sequence (DNA): TGTGCCAGCAGCTCCACCAGGGGCCAAAAGCCGACAGGCAATCAGCCCCAGCATTTT. Translated, it gives CASSSTRGQKPTGNQPQHF. V and J are TRBV7-8 and TRBJ1-5; the D gene is possibly TRBD1 (6 bases). CDR1 and CDR2 (germline): SGHVS, FQNEAQ. V was trimmed by 4 bases and J by 2 bases, leaving 24 bases between them. The CDR3 is 19 residues long.

The chain employs TRBV6-5 and TRBJ1-2; tentative D call: TRBD1 (6 bases). Germline CDR1 is MNHEY and CDR2 is SVGAGI. The ends were cut back, 5 bases at V and 5 bases at J, with 12 bases in the middle. The CDR3 has 13 residues. CDR3 in amino acids: CASSVTGWYGYTF. In DNA form, the CDR3 reads TGTGCCAGCAGTGTCACAGGGTGGTATGGCTACACCTTC.

The V gene is TRBV5-5, the J gene TRBJ1-5; the D gene is possibly TRBD1 (6 bases). V was clipped by 4 bases and J by 1 base, with 9 bases between them. The V gene's germline CDR1 is SGHKS and CDR2 YYEKEE (reference sequence). The CDR3 totals 14 residues. The CDR3 loop reads CASSRDTSNQPQHF. The CDR3 nucleotides read TGTGCCAGCAGCAGGGACACGAGCAATCAGCCCCAGCATTTT.

The chain recombines TRBV7-9 with TRBJ2-7; 9 bases are shared with TRBD1. Trimming cost V 4 bases and J 1 base; bases outside gene matches: 5. Germline assignment: CDR1 SEHNR and CDR2 FQNEAQ (reference sequence). The CDR3 is made up of 15 amino acids. The CDR3 sequence: CASSWPGTGSYEQYF. CDR3 nucleotides: TGTGCCAGCAGCTGGCCCGGGACAGGGTCCTACGAGCAGTACTTC.

This clone was seen only a few times. A far larger clone differs by one base, so this is likely a read error. The sample holds other DNA sequences that translate to the same CDR3. The genes are TRBV13 and TRBJ1-4; TRBD1 matches at 8 bases. Germline V lookup: CDR1 PRHDT, CDR2 FYEKMQ (reference sequence). The V segment lost 5 bases and the J segment 8 bases; nucleotides outside the gene matches: 10. The CDR3 totals 15 residues. The CDR3 loop is CASSPPRGRWEKLFF. CDR3 DNA sequence: TGTGCCAGCAGCCCACCCAGGGGGCGATGGGAAAAACTGTTTTTT.

The V and J genes are TRBV4-2 and TRBJ1-1; TRBD1 aligns across 7 bases. Germline V gene lookup returns CDR1 LGHNA and CDR2 YNFKEQ. After removal of 4 bases from V and 1 base from J, the junction contained 3 bases not matched to a gene. This CDR3 is built from 14 residues. In DNA form, the CDR3 reads TGTGCCAGCAGCCCTGACAGGGCGAACACTGAAGCTTTCTTT. Translated: CASSPDRANTEAFF.

The chain recombines TRBV5-1 with TRBJ1-2; 10 bases line up with TRBD1. The CDR3 runs 15 residues. V was clipped by 5 bases and J by 2 bases; unmatched bases: 6. The germline V gene has CDR1 SGHRS and CDR2 YFSETQ. CDR3 loop: CASRNPGQGNYGYTF. The CDR3 DNA follows: TGCGCCAGCAGAAACCCGGGACAGGGGAACTATGGCTACACCTTC.

V gene TRBV14 combines with J gene TRBJ2-1; the match to TRBD2 covers 9 bases. In germline, CDR1 is SGHDN, CDR2 FVKESK. CDR3 length: 14 amino acids. After removal of 2 bases from V and 11 bases from J, the junction contained 7 bases not matched to a gene. The CDR3 coding sequence is TGTGCCAGCAGCCAACCTAGCGGGGTCCTCCAGCAGTTCTTC. It codes for CASSQPSGVLQQFF.

The chain joins TRBV2 to TRBJ2-5; 7 nucleotides agree with TRBD2. The CDR3 length is 16 residues. The V and J ends lost 2 bases and 5 bases, in that order; junction bases with no gene match: 11. Germline V gene sequence: CDR1 SNHLY, CDR2 FYNNEI. The CDR3 DNA follows: TGTGCCAGCAGTGAATCAGTTGGGGAGGGTTCGGAGACCCAGTACTTC. This gives the protein CASSESVGEGSETQYF.

The rearrangement links TRBV30 to TRBJ2-1; no clear D. Trimming cost V 0 bases and J 7 bases, with 13 bases left between them. Germline CDR1 reads GTSNPN; CDR2 reads SVGIG (reference sequence). The CDR3 length is 14 residues. CDR3 region: CAWSVLLRLNEQFF. CDR3 sequence (DNA): TGTGCCTGGAGTGTACTCTTGCGTCTAAATGAGCAGTTCTTC.

In its sample, this clone was seen once. V and J are TRBV9 and TRBJ2-1; perhaps TRBD2 as D (7 bases). The CDR3 contains 15 residues. The germline V gene encodes CDR1 SGDLS and CDR2 YYNGEE. The ends were cut back, 0 bases at V and 2 bases at J, with 9 bases in the middle. The CDR3 loop is CASSVGGGTYNEQFF. The CDR3 DNA is TGTGCCAGCAGCGTAGGGGGGGGCACCTACAATGAGCAGTTCTTC.